This TCR beta chain was profiled in a study of blood T cell repertoires in COVID-19. This CDR3 is 14 amino acids long. V gave up 4 bases and J gave up 5 bases; unmatched junction bases: 7. Germline V CDR1 and CDR2: MGHDK, SYGVNS. The data were produced by immunoSEQ multiplex PCR, yet TCRdb's version contains in-frame clones alone and is incomplete. Altogether some 170,000 clones are present, around 80% being singletons, with the ten largest covering about 10%. The specimen was peripheral blood. This receptor was identified in a woman aged 80 or over with active or convalescent COVID-19. V usage is TRBV25-1 and J usage is TRBJ2-7; 8 bases are a match to TRBD1. The DNA for the CDR3 is TGTGCCAGCAGTGGCCGGACAGGGATCCACGAGCAGTACTTC. Its translation is CASSGRTGIHEQYF.